The sequence of this T cell receptor beta chain was determined in a study of shared clonotypes between healthy human individuals. Naive CD8 cells lacked CD45RO, underwent positive selection for CCR7 and left out terminally differentiated effector memory CD45RA+ cells. Trimming cost V 0 bases and J 9 bases, with 10 bases left between them. From germline, CDR1 is SGDLS and CDR2 YYNGEE. This CDR3 is built from 13 residues. Overall study findings and caveats: Generation probability values for non-shared clonotypes were lower than those for clonotypes shared by all four donors. Naive CD4 clonotype sharing across a few donors was about 5%. Rarefaction revealed incomplete sorted-subset sequencing despite large depth.

As concerns this clone: Antigen: not known.

The genomic DNA of each subset was split evenly across several immunoSEQ plates. Assay used: immunoSEQ multiplex PCR; TCRdb lists only in-frame clones, some missing. The sample holds some 2.1 million clones, around 93% seen once. The sequenced sample was naive CD8+ T cells from PBMCs. The source is a man aged 18 to 35 in good health. Some clones in this sample may be carry-over from other donors' samples. This chain links TRBV9 with TRBJ2-1; D possibly corresponds to TRBD2 (5 bases). CDR3 DNA: TGTGCCAGCAGCGTAGCGTCGGGGATTGAGCAGTTCTTC. Encoded protein: CASSVASGIEQFF. Full variable domain (rest looked up from reference TRBV9 and TRBJ2-1): DSGVTQTPKHLITATGQRVTLRCSPRSGDLSVYWYQQSLDQGLQFLIQYYNGEERAKGNILERFSAQQFPDLHSELNLSSLELGDSALYFCASSVASGIEQFFGPGTRLTVL.